This TCR beta chain stems from a study of cytomegalovirus exposure and HLA in healthy donors. Broader study findings: TCR beta chain V- and J-gene trimming was linked, in a later analysis, to a missense variant in DCLRE1C. Rarity characterized most TCR sequences, yet some public TCRs appeared in many donors.

The ends were cut back, 6 bases at V and 0 bases at J, with 12 bases in the middle. CDR1 is WSHSY, CDR2 SAAADI, per germline. This CDR3 region has 15 residues. About this clone itself: Its antigen is undetermined.

The primer mix had 60 Vbeta and 13 Jbeta primers. Some clones are missing from TCRdb's copy, which holds only in-frame ones; the method was immunoSEQ multiplex PCR. This table has about 160,000 clones, about 80% appearing once. The specimen was PBMCs. The chain is built from TRBV10-2 and TRBJ1-3, with unresolved D. The receptor was derived from a man aged 25 to 40 in good health and CMV-seronegative. The CDR3 DNA is TGCGCCAGCAGCCTAGACTACTTCTCTGGAAACACCATATATTTT. Translated: CASSLDYFSGNTIYF.